These T cell receptor beta chains were read from a single sample in a study of blood T cells in healthy people across ages. TCRdb reprocessed the 5' RACE reads with MiXCR, giving one entry per CDR3 protein. The table has 1.5 million to 2 million distinct CDR3 sequences, 28% seen once; the top ten hold 7.7%. Sequencing was carried out using blood. The source is a young woman in good health. Both conserved end residues are trimmed from each CDR3. Some rows mark clone size as missing; the rest say once, few, many or name a class of expanded clone.

j_gene,abundance,v_gene,CDR3aa
TRBJ2-1,few,TRBV10-3,AIATREGAADNEQF
TRBJ2-7,few,TRBV2,ASRQGFLYEQY
TRBJ2-1,few,TRBV20-1,SAPAWNEQF
TRBJ2-1,once,TRBV29-1,SVSWDGPYEQF
TRBJ2-3,.,TRBV10-3,AIRDLHSTDTQY
TRBJ1-1,.,TRBV5-1,ASSWGHQENTEAF
TRBJ2-2,.,TRBV7-2,ASIKVRTGELF
TRBJ1-1,few,TRBV20-1,SASPPTGRAEAF
TRBJ2-3,.,TRBV30,AWSSGLVTDTQY
.,.,TRBV28,ASSAITSGGHEQY
TRBJ2-7,.,TRBV7-9,ASRPSEVYEQY
TRBJ2-7,few,TRBV5-1,ASREGVGYEQY
TRBJ2-7,many,TRBV20-1,SARDVGLAYTEQY
TRBJ2-3,.,TRBV20-1,SALRLDSTDTQY
TRBJ2-7,few,TRBV6-2/TRBV6-3,ASKQSGRSYEQY
TRBJ2-7,.,TRBV27,ASSLGTSPVSYEQY
TRBJ2-3,many,TRBV7-2,ASSLAGTARDTQY
TRBJ1-1,.,TRBV28,ASPTAGGEAF
TRBJ2-7,.,TRBV7-2,ASGVSTGSYEQY
TRBJ2-5,.,TRBV12-3/TRBV12-4,ASSHRTSGGKTQY
TRBJ1-2,.,TRBV2,AGSGDRAVGYGYT
TRBJ1-2,.,TRBV5-1,ASSKTEIYGYT
TRBJ2-4,.,TRBV20-1,SAPHPGTADNEQY
TRBJ2-6,few,TRBV20-1,SAREQGNSGANVLT
TRBJ2-3,few,TRBV7-2,ASSLELAGTDPQY
TRBJ2-2,.,TRBV7-9,AGSLRPSYANTGELF
TRBJ1-5,many,TRBV10-3,AISGTEGQPQH
TRBJ1-1,.,TRBV7-1,ASSSGQALEAF
TRBJ2-7,.,TRBV5-1,ASSAQEVYEQY
TRBJ2-7,many,TRBV20-1,SAGGGATYEQY
TRBJ2-1,few,TRBV5-1,ASSLEGYVQF
TRBJ2-2,once,TRBV9,ASSVAGVGSSTGELF
TRBJ2-3,.,TRBV7-8,ASSFRDELTDTQY
TRBJ2-1,many,TRBV10-3,AISESTSGRAASYNEQF
TRBJ2-3,few,TRBV20-1,SATEDTLTDTQY